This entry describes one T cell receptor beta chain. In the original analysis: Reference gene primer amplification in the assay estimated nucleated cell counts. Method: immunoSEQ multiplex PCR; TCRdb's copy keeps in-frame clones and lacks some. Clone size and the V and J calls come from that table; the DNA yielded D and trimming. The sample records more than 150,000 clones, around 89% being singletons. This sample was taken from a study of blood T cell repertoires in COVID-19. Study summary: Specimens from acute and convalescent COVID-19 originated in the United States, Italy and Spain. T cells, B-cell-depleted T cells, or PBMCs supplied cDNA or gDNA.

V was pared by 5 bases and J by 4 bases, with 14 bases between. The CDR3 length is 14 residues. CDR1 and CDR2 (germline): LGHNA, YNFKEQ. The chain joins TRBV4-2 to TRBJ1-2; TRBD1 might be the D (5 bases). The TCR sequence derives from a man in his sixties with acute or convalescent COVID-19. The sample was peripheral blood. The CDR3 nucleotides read TGTGCCAGCAGCTCTCCGACAGACGCCTATGGCTACACCTTC. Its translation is CASSSPTDAYGYTF.